A single sample is the source of the 16 T cell receptor beta chains below, sequenced in a study of T cell clonality in common variable immunodeficiency. Here immunoSEQ multiplex PCR was the method, and the copy in TCRdb shows in-frame clones only, minus some. The sample counts about 17,000 clones, none seen once; the ten largest own roughly 15%. Whole-study results and caveats: In common variable immunodeficiency, TCR beta chains reportedly carried fewer deletions and N-nucleotide insertions.

These receptors lack a known antigen. Sequenced sample: peripheral blood mononuclear cells. The receptors originated from a human donor with common variable immunodeficiency.

This clone was detected ten times or more. The read halts 3 residues ahead of the CDR3 end, with the missing end drawn from the germline J gene. V is TRBV28 and J is TRBJ1-1, with TRBD1 matching over 9 bases. J was trimmed by 5 bases and V by 6 bases; bases with no gene match: 16. The CDR3 runs 17 residues. Germline CDR1 is MDHEN and CDR2 is SYDVKM. The CDR3 sequence is CASRTPSGTGSRTEAFF. Incomplete CDR3 DNA: TGTGCCAGCAGAACGCCTTCCGGGACAGGGAGTAGGACTGAA.

Note on this clone: The read halts 3 residues ahead of the CDR3 end, with the missing end drawn from the germline J gene. The chain is built from TRBV7-6 and TRBJ2-5; the D gene is possibly TRBD2 (6 bases). This CDR3 contains 16 residues. In germline, CDR1 is SGHVS, CDR2 FNYEAQ. The germline V and J ends were trimmed by 1 base and 4 bases, with 16 bases remaining between them. The DNA read from the CDR3 is TGTGCCAGCAGCTTAGGGGCGGGAAGCGCAGGAGAGACC. Protein product: CASSLGAGSAGET. The CDR3 reads in full as CASSLGAGSAGETQYF.

This clone has just a few counts. The read is 3 residues too short to cover the CDR3 end, so that end is filled in from the germline J gene. The chain combines TRBV5-6 with TRBJ1-1; no firm D call. The CDR3 is 13 residues long. Looked up from germline, CDR1 is SGHDT and CDR2 is YYEEEE. Trimming removed 0 bases from V and 7 bases from J, with 10 bases in between. This CDR3 reads CASSLGSGVEAFF. The sequenced part of the CDR3 DNA is TGTGCCAGCAGCTTGGGAAGCGGGGTTGAA.

This clone was found many times. The read terminates 3 residues before the CDR3 end, so the remaining end is supplied by the germline J gene. The rearrangement uses TRBV7-3 and TRBJ2-7, with TRBD2 matching over 10 bases. The CDR3 sequence is 15 residues long. V was pared by 5 bases and J by 3 bases, with 7 bases of the junction left unmatched. Germline CDR1 SGHTA, CDR2 FQGTGA. The CDR3 DNA, read in part, is TGTGCCAGCAGCCCAGGGACTAGCGATTTCTACGAG. Translating it yields CASSPGTSDFYE. Given in full, the CDR3 is CASSPGTSDFYEQYF. The full variable domain, with the rest looked up from reference TRBV7-3 and TRBJ2-7, is GAGVSQTPSNKVTEKGKYVELRCDPISGHTALYWYRQSLGQGPEFLIYFQGTGAADDSGLPNDRFFAVRPEGSVSTLKIQRTERGDSAVYLCASSPGTSDFYEQYFGPGTRLTVT.

On this clone: The read stops 3 residues short of the end of the CDR3; the missing end is completed from the germline J gene. V usage is TRBV2 and J usage is TRBJ2-7, with D possibly matching TRBD1 (5 bases). The CDR3 has 12 amino acids. Germline lookup yields CDR1 SNHLY and CDR2 FYNNEI. Trimming left V 6 bases short and J 3 bases short, with 9 bases between. Here the CDR3 reads CASSGQGYEQYF. The part of the CDR3 DNA that was read is TGTGCCAGCAGCGGCCAGGGCTACGAG.

Remarks on this clone: The CDR3 is cut off 3 residues early in the read; its end comes from the germline J gene. The V and J genes are TRBV7-8 and TRBJ1-6; 8 bases agree with TRBD1. This CDR3 comprises 15 residues. CDR1 SGHVS and CDR2 FQNEAQ come from the germline V gene. Trimming took 0 bases from V and 9 from J; bases not matched to a gene: 4. The CDR3 DNA, read in part, is TGTGCCAGCAGCTTAGCGGACAGGGCCGCTTCACCC. Translation gives CASSLADRAASP. The whole CDR3 region reads CASSLADRAASPLHF.

Here the CDR3 reads CASSLTGLGNKPQHF. Incomplete CDR3 DNA: TGTGCCAGCTCACTGACAGGTCTGGGGAATAAGCCC. This chain uses TRBV18 with TRBJ1-5; tentatively, D is TRBD1 (6 bases). The read finishes 3 residues shy of the CDR3 end, and the germline J gene is used to complete it. The V and J ends lost 4 bases and 8 bases respectively, with 18 bases between them. The length of the CDR3 is 15 residues. CDR1 is KGHSH and CDR2 is LQKENI in the germline V gene. Full variable domain (remainder filled in from reference TRBV18 and TRBJ1-5): NAGVMQNPRHLVRRRGQEARLRCSPMKGHSHVYWYRQLPEEGLKFMVYLQKENIIDESGMPKERFSAEFPKEGPSILRIQQVVRGDSAAYFCASSLTGLGNKPQHFGDGTRLSIL.

This clone was seen repeatedly, ten times or more. The read stops 3 residues short of the end of the CDR3; the missing end is completed from the germline J gene. This rearrangement joins TRBV5-1 to TRBJ2-3, with 12 bases that match TRBD2. The CDR3 runs 14 residues. The trim removed 6 bases at V and 4 bases at J, leaving 3 bases unmatched. Germline CDR1 reads SGHRS; CDR2 reads YFSETQ. The chain's CDR3 is CASTLAGGADTQYF. The sequenced CDR3 bases are TGCGCCAGCACTCTAGCGGGAGGGGCAGATACG.

This clone was counted a few times. CDR3: CASSLGGVRDSPLHF. CDR3 DNA, as far as it was read: TGCGCCAGCAGCTTGGGAGGGGTTAGAGATTCACCC. V and J are TRBV5-1 and TRBJ1-6; a possible D gene is TRBD1 (5 bases). The CDR3 end lies 3 residues beyond the end of the read and is filled in from the germline J gene. The CDR3 spans 15 residues. Trimming cost V 0 bases and J 8 bases, with 12 bases left between them. CDR1 and CDR2 from the germline V gene are SGHRS and YFSETQ.

This clone was seen ten or more times. The CDR3 extends 3 residues past the end of the read, so its final part is completed from the germline J gene. The chain uses TRBV6-2 or TRBV6-3 and TRBJ2-1; TRBD2 matches at 11 bases. V lost 1 base and J lost 6; bases outside the gene matches: 2. The CDR3 has 15 amino acids. From germline, CDR1 is MNHEY and CDR2 SVGEGT. This CDR3 reads CASSYFLAGGNEQFF. The CDR3 bases that were read are TGTGCCAGCAGTTACTTTCTAGCGGGAGGCAATGAG.

By its share, this clone is medium-sized. The CDR3 loop reads CASSSLHRDRLANEQFF. The covered CDR3 bases are TGTGCCAGCAGTTCGCTTCACCGGGACAGGCTAGCCAATGAG. The chain joins TRBV27 to TRBJ2-1; 8 bases are shared with TRBD1. The read terminates 3 residues ahead of where the CDR3 ends, so the germline J gene completes it. This CDR3 region has 17 residues. Germline trimming cut 4 bases from V and 6 bases from J; bases unmatched to any gene: 14. In germline, CDR1 is MNHEY, CDR2 SMNVEV (reference sequence).

This clone was seen more than once but under ten times. Read sequence stops 3 residues before the CDR3 end, and the germline J gene provides the missing end. This chain connects TRBV7-6 to TRBJ1-2, with a possible D match to TRBD1 (6 bases). The CDR3 consists of 16 residues. Looked up from germline, CDR1 is SGHVS and CDR2 is FNYEAQ. V gave up 2 bases and J gave up 7 bases, with 20 bases separating them. CDR3 sequence reads: CASSLSPQGLRSGYTF. CDR3 DNA, as far as it was read: TGTGCCAGCAGCTTAAGTCCACAGGGCCTTAGAAGTGGC.

This clone appeared a few times. The observed sequence ends 3 residues before the CDR3 terminus, with the missing tail filled in from the germline J gene. The gene calls are TRBV5-1 and TRBJ2-1, with D maybe TRBD1 (5 bases). CDR3 length: 16 amino acids. CDR1 is SGHRS and CDR2 is YFSETQ in the germline V gene. The V end was cut by 2 bases, the J end by 0 bases, with 12 bases between. The sequenced CDR3 bases are TGCGCCAGCAGCTTAAGGGGCGCTAGCTCCTACAATGAG. As protein: CASSLRGASSYNE. The entire CDR3 is CASSLRGASSYNEQFF.

Of note for this clone: The read ends 3 residues before the CDR3 terminus; that terminus is restored from the germline J gene. The chain uses TRBV19 and TRBJ2-3, with D possibly TRBD1 on 5 matching bases. Germline V gene data show CDR1 as LNHDA and CDR2 as SQIVND (reference sequence). The V end was cut by 5 bases, the J end by 7 bases, with 13 bases between. The CDR3 sequence is 13 residues long. CDR3 in amino acids: CASSLQGTYTQYF. Partial CDR3 DNA: TGTGCCAGTAGTTTGCAGGGAACGTATACG.

Concerning this clone itself: The CDR3 goes on 3 residues after the read ends, and that part is filled in from the germline J gene. The J gene is TRBJ2-1, the V gene TRBV7-2; no firm D call. Germline lookup yields CDR1 SGHTA and CDR2 FQGNSA. Trimming took off 1 base at V and 5 bases at J, with 6 bases between the two ends. The length of the CDR3 is 13 residues. CDR3 bases read: TGTGCCAGCAGCTTAGGTCCCAACAATGAG. It translates to CASSLGPNNE. The whole CDR3 region reads CASSLGPNNEQFF.

This clone occurred many times. The read finishes 3 residues shy of the CDR3 end, and the germline J gene is used to complete it. V usage is TRBV14 and J usage is TRBJ2-1, with a weak D call TRBD1 (6 bases). This CDR3 is built from 16 residues. V was pared by 2 bases and J by 1 base, with 12 bases between. The germline CDR1 and CDR2 sequences are SGHDN and FVKESK. The covered CDR3 bases are TGTGCCAGCAGCCAACCGGCAGGGGTATCCTACAATGAG. It codes for CASSQPAGVSYNE. The whole CDR3 sequence reads CASSQPAGVSYNEQFF.